A selection of T cell receptor beta chains follows, all from one sample in a study of T cell responses to AZD1222 COVID-19 vaccine. Sequencing was performed with immunoSEQ multiplex PCR; in TCRdb, only in-frame clones are kept and a portion is missing. This repertoire shows fewer than 150,000 clones, over 75% found once; its top ten account for roughly 8%. The material sequenced was peripheral blood, taken on day 0 of AZD1222 vaccination. These receptors all come from an adult in good health. CDR3s include the opening cysteine and the closing phenylalanine or tryptophan. D genes are given only for firm matches. Clone sizes are given selectively: once, few, many, or a class where the clone is expanded.

V	D	J	size	CDR3	DNA
TRBV19	TRBD1	TRBJ2-3	NA	CASSIGQGTPRDTQYF	TGTGCCAGTAGTATCGGACAGGGGACGCCGCGGGATACGCAGTATTTT
TRBV6-2/TRBV6-3	NA	TRBJ1-5	few	CASSRGKNGNQPQHF	TGTGCCAGCAGCCGTGGAAAGAATGGCAATCAGCCCCAGCATTTT
TRBV13	TRBD2	TRBJ2-7	NA	CASSPETSGVEQYF	TGTGCCAGCAGCCCCGAGACTAGCGGGGTCGAGCAGTACTTC
TRBV19	TRBD2	TRBJ2-4	NA	CASYYPGGDIQYF	TGTGCCTCCTATTACCCGGGGGGGGACATTCAGTACTTC
TRBV6-5	TRBD1	TRBJ2-5	NA	CASSYQQGWETQYF	TGTGCCAGCAGTTACCAACAGGGGTGGGAGACCCAGTACTTC
TRBV5-6	TRBD2	TRBJ2-2	NA	CASSWGVAGSGTGELFF	TGTGCCAGCAGCTGGGGGGTAGCGGGATCGGGCACCGGGGAGCTGTTTTTT
TRBV4-3	TRBD2	TRBJ2-1	NA	CASSQDSGRELGEQFF	TGCGCCAGCAGCCAAGATTCCGGGAGGGAGTTGGGTGAGCAGTTCTTC
TRBV3-1/TRBV3-2	NA	TRBJ1-6	NA	CASSQVIGASPLHF	TGTGCCAGCAGCCAAGTTATCGGGGCTTCACCCCTCCACTTT
TRBV19	NA	TRBJ1-6	NA	CASSMQSSPLHF	TGTGCCAGTAGTATGCAGAGTTCACCCCTCCACTTT
TRBV30	NA	TRBJ2-3	NA	CAWSRSPGTDTQYF	TGTGCCTGGAGTCGTAGTCCCGGCACAGATACGCAGTATTTT
TRBV5-1	TRBD1	TRBJ2-7	NA	CASSLRRQGAGEQYF	TGCGCCAGCAGCTTGAGGCGACAGGGGGCGGGCGAGCAGTACTTC
TRBV18	NA	TRBJ1-1	NA	CASSPPSSRLNTEAFF	TGTGCCAGCTCACCACCGTCGTCCAGACTGAACACTGAAGCTTTCTTT
TRBV10-3	TRBD1	TRBJ1-6	NA	CAISESLGGLSSNSPLHF	TGTGCCATCAGTGAGTCTTTAGGGGGCCTTTCGAGTAATTCACCCCTCCACTTT
TRBV14	NA	TRBJ1-1	NA	CASSLVQGGDTEAFF	TGTGCCAGCAGCCTAGTACAGGGAGGAGACACTGAAGCTTTCTTT
TRBV28	NA	TRBJ1-1	NA	CASSPPGRSTEAFF	TGTGCCAGCAGCCCTCCAGGGAGGTCAACTGAAGCTTTCTTT
TRBV9	NA	TRBJ2-5	once	CASSVAKGFKFRDQETQYF	TGTGCCAGCAGCGTAGCTAAGGGGTTCAAGTTCCGGGACCAAGAGACCCAGTACTTC
TRBV13	NA	TRBJ1-3	NA	CASSRLEVNTIYF	TGTGCCAGCAGCCGTCTTGAAGTTAACACCATATATTTT
TRBV28	TRBD1	TRBJ1-2	once	CASSPTGGNYGYTF	TGTGCCAGCAGTCCGACAGGGGGGAACTATGGCTACACCTTC
TRBV6-2/TRBV6-3	NA	TRBJ1-1	once	CASSLGTEAFF	TGTGCCAGCAGTCTCGGCACTGAAGCTTTCTTT
TRBV27	TRBD1	TRBJ2-3	NA	CASSPRQGQSHTQYF	TGTGCCAGCAGTCCCAGACAGGGTCAATCCCATACGCAGTATTTT
TRBV6-5	NA	TRBJ2-3	NA	CASSYAGLQSTDTQYF	TGTGCCAGCAGTTACGCGGGACTGCAAAGCACAGATACGCAGTATTTT
TRBV10-2	TRBD1	TRBJ2-7	NA	CASSVSGDRRYEQYF	TGCGCCAGCAGTGTGTCCGGGGACAGGCGGTACGAGCAGTACTTC
TRBV5-4	TRBD1	TRBJ2-3	NA	CASSFDRGSTDTQYF	TGTGCCAGCAGCTTTGACAGGGGAAGTACAGATACGCAGTATTTT
TRBV6-5	NA	TRBJ2-5	NA	CASKRDKLGRETQYF	TGTGCCAGCAAGAGGGACAAACTAGGGCGAGAGACCCAGTACTTC
TRBV5-5	TRBD1	TRBJ1-4	NA	CASSSLGQTNEKLFF	TGTGCCAGCAGCTCCTTGGGACAGACTAATGAAAAACTGTTTTTT
TRBV6-5	TRBD1	TRBJ1-4	NA	CASTLGQGANEKLFF	TGTGCCAGCACCCTTGGACAGGGGGCTAATGAAAAACTGTTTTTT
TRBV9	TRBD2	TRBJ2-7	once	CASSVGLLAARPYEQYF	TGTGCCAGCAGCGTAGGGCTACTAGCGGCCCGCCCCTACGAGCAGTACTTC
TRBV18	TRBD1	TRBJ2-3	NA	CASSPGQRTDTQYF	TGTGCCAGCTCACCGGGACAGCGCACAGATACGCAGTATTTT
TRBV12-3/TRBV12-4	NA	TRBJ2-2	NA	CASSRGTGELFF	TGTGCCAGCAGCCGGGGAACCGGGGAGCTGTTTTTT
TRBV5-1	TRBD2	TRBJ2-3	NA	CASSLASGPMDTQYF	TGCGCCAGCAGCTTGGCTAGCGGGCCTATGGATACGCAGTATTTT
TRBV3-1/TRBV3-2	NA	TRBJ2-6	NA	CASSPPRGDRILTGANVLTF	TGTGCCAGCAGCCCCCCCCGCGGGGACAGAATACTAACTGGGGCCAACGTCCTGACTTTC
TRBV3-1/TRBV3-2	TRBD2	TRBJ2-1	NA	CASSTLTSAEGRFF	TGTGCCAGCAGCACCCTTACTAGCGCCGAGGGTCGGTTCTTC
TRBV19	TRBD2	TRBJ2-2	NA	CASFLAGGSSGELFF	TGTGCCAGTTTTCTAGCGGGGGGAAGTAGCGGGGAGCTGTTTTTT
TRBV12-3/TRBV12-4	NA	TRBJ1-2	once	CASSLLGGYGYTF	TGTGCCAGCAGTTTACTAGGAGGCTATGGCTACACCTTC
TRBV19	NA	TRBJ1-4	once	CASRREVGRRGATNEKLFF	TGTGCCAGTAGAAGAGAGGTCGGCAGGAGGGGGGCAACTAATGAAAAACTGTTTTTT
TRBV30	NA	TRBJ2-3	NA	CAWGRGVGTSRRTDTQYF	TGTGCCTGGGGAAGGGGGGTCGGAACTAGCCGAAGGACAGATACGCAGTATTTT
TRBV10-2	NA	TRBJ1-5	NA	CASSGQTDQPQHF	TGCGCCAGCAGTGGGCAGACCGATCAGCCCCAGCATTTT
TRBV6-5	NA	TRBJ1-4	NA	CASSYGGGITNEKLFF	TGTGCCAGCAGTTACGGAGGGGGTATCACTAATGAAAAACTGTTTTTT
TRBV12-5	TRBD1	TRBJ2-7	NA	CASGAGTGLHEQYF	TGTGCTAGTGGCGCCGGGACAGGGTTGCACGAGCAGTACTTC
TRBV5-1	NA	TRBJ2-5	NA	CASSLGQEGETQYF	TGCGCCAGCAGCTTGGGACAGGAGGGAGAGACCCAGTACTTC
TRBV5-5	NA	TRBJ2-5	NA	CASSLISGTARETQYF	TGTGCCAGCAGCTTGATATCCGGGACGGCTAGAGAGACCCAGTACTTC